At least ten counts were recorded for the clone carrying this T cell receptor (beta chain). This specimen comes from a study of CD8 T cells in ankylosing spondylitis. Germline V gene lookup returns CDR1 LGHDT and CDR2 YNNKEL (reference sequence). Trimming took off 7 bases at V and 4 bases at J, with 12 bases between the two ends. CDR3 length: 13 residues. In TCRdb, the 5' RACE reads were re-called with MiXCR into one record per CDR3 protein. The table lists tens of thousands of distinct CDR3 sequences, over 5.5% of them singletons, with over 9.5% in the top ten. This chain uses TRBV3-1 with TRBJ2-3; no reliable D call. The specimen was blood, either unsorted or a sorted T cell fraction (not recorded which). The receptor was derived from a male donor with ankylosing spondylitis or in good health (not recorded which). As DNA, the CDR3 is TGTGCCAGCACCGTGGTTGGAGCAGATACGCAGTATTTT. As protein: CASTVVGADTQYF.